This T cell receptor (beta chain) came from a study of T cells in localized non-small cell lung cancer. The study's findings and limits: Uninvolved adjacent lung, not tumor, had the highest T cell clonality. Median detection of top 100 tumor clones in adjacent lung was around 57 clones. Sequence data derive from only one tumor region, so heterogeneity remains possible.

This clone was counted a few times. Its specificity is unknown. Sequencing was performed with immunoSEQ multiplex PCR; in TCRdb, only in-frame clones are kept and a portion is missing. Among some 11,000 clones listed, around nine tenths were seen once. V dropped 1 base and J dropped 6 bases, with 10 bases sitting between them. Per the germline V gene, CDR1 is SGHVS and CDR2 is FNYEAQ. The CDR3 has 14 residues. V is TRBV7-6 and J is TRBJ2-1; TRBD2 might be the D (6 bases). Source: peripheral blood, taken before any cancer treatment. The TCR originated in a male donor aged 60 or older with stage III lung adenocarcinoma. CDR3 region: CASSLETRFNEQFF. CDR3 DNA sequence: TGTGCCAGCAGCTTAGAGACTAGGTTCAATGAGCAGTTCTTC.